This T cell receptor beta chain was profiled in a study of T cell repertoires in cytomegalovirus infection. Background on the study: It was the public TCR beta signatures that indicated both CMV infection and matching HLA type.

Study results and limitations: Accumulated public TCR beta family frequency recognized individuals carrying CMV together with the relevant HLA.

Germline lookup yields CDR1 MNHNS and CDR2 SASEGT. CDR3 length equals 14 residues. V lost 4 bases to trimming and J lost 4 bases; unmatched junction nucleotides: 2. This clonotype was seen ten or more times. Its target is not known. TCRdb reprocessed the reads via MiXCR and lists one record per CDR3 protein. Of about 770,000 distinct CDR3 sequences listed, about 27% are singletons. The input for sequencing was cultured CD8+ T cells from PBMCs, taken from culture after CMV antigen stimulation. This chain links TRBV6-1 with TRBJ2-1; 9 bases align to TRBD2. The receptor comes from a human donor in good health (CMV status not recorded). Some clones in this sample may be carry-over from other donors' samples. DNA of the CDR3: TGTGCCAGCAGTGCTAGCGGGATTTACAATGAGCAGTTCTTC. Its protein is CASSASGIYNEQFF.